This note documents a single T cell receptor beta chain sequence. CDR3 length equals 14 residues. V lost 4 bases to trimming and J lost 2 bases, with 12 bases between them. CDR1 and CDR2 from the germline V gene are SGHRS and YFSETQ. This specimen belongs to a study of control samples from healthy donors and cancer patients. The data were produced by immunoSEQ multiplex PCR, yet TCRdb's version contains in-frame clones alone and is incomplete. The sample lists about 270,000 clones; roughly 80% were seen once. This receptor was taken from a woman aged 60 to 75 with lung cancer. The sequenced sample consisted of PBMCs. The chain uses TRBV5-1 and TRBJ2-5; D call uncertain. DNA for the CDR3: TGCGCCAGCAGCGTAGCCGGGCAACAAGAGACCCAGTACTTC. As protein: CASSVAGQQETQYF.